Listed below are T cell receptor beta chains from one sample, sequenced in a study of cytomegalovirus exposure and HLA in healthy donors. TCRdb's table, derived via immunoSEQ multiplex PCR, lists solely in-frame clones and lacks some. The data contain about 97,000 clones, roughly three quarters of them seen just once; the ten biggest clones take up 3% to 4%. The material sequenced was PBMCs. These receptors were taken from a male donor in good health and CMV-seropositive. CDR3s include the opening cysteine and the closing phenylalanine or tryptophan. The D gene is left open where the match is weak. Some rows mark clone size as missing; the rest say once, few, many or name a class of expanded clone.

>few|TRBV30|TRBJ2-7|TRBD1
CAWSGRDSSYEQYF
TGTGCCTGGAGTGGTCGGGACAGCTCCTACGAGCAGTACTTC
>few|TRBV4-3|TRBJ1-2|.
CASSQDGRGNYGYTF
TGCGCCAGCAGCCAAGATGGCAGGGGAAACTATGGCTACACCTTC
>.|TRBV29-1|TRBJ2-7|.
CSVESARGSYEQYF
TGCAGCGTTGAGTCGGCTCGGGGCTCCTACGAGCAGTACTTC
>few|TRBV19|TRBJ2-1|.
CASSIEEGPDVWQFF
TGTGCCAGTAGTATAGAGGAGGGGCCGGATGTCTGGCAGTTCTTC
>.|TRBV2|TRBJ1-3|TRBD1
CASSAQGASGGNTIYF
TGTGCCAGCAGTGCGCAGGGGGCTTCTGGGGGAAACACCATATATTTT
>.|TRBV15|TRBJ1-2|.
CATSRDFGDYGYTF
TGTGCCACCAGCAGAGATTTCGGGGACTATGGCTACACCTTC
>.|TRBV30|TRBJ1-6|TRBD1
CAWTEDRAGNSPLHF
TGTGCCTGGACCGAGGACAGGGCTGGAAATTCACCCCTCCACTTT
>.|TRBV27|TRBJ2-2|TRBD1
CASSWTGNTGELFF
TGTGCCAGCAGTTGGACAGGGAACACCGGGGAGCTGTTTTTT
>once|TRBV30|TRBJ2-7|.
CAWSVLGLPYEQYF
TGTGCCTGGAGTGTACTCGGACTGCCCTACGAGCAGTACTTC
>.|TRBV7-9|TRBJ2-7|.
CASSLPRQPGYEQYF
TGTGCCAGCAGCTTACCGAGACAGCCCGGCTACGAGCAGTACTTC
>.|TRBV27|TRBJ2-7|TRBD1
CASSETGIYEQYF
TGTGCCAGTTCAGAGACAGGGATCTACGAGCAGTACTTC
>.|TRBV7-8|TRBJ2-7|TRBD1
CASSLEGQGSYEQYF
TGTGCCAGCAGCTTAGAAGGACAGGGTTCCTACGAGCAGTACTTC
>.|TRBV19|TRBJ2-7|.
CASSGAAAGDEQYF
TGTGCCAGTAGTGGAGCGGCGGCAGGGGACGAGCAGTACTTC
>.|TRBV5-4|TRBJ1-1|.
CASRTDLNTEAFF
TGTGCCAGCAGGACAGATCTGAACACTGAAGCTTTCTTT
>.|TRBV7-2|TRBJ1-2|TRBD1
CASSPDRASGYTF
TGTGCCAGCAGCCCCGACAGGGCCTCTGGCTACACCTTC
>once|TRBV9|TRBJ1-2|.
CASSSDSSPYGYTF
TGTGCCAGCAGCTCCGACAGCTCTCCCTATGGCTACACCTTC
>.|TRBV7-2|TRBJ1-2|.
CASSFSTDIYGYTF
TGTGCCAGCAGCTTCTCGACAGACATCTATGGCTACACCTTC
>.|TRBV7-2|TRBJ2-1|.
CASSSYSSSYNEQFF
TGTGCCAGCAGCTCATACTCGAGCTCCTACAATGAGCAGTTCTTC
>.|TRBV27|TRBJ1-5|TRBD1
CASSLLGQSLSNQPQHF
TGTGCCAGCAGTTTATTGGGACAGTCCCTTAGCAATCAGCCCCAGCATTTT
>few|TRBV6-1|TRBJ1-2|.
CASNRDNANYGYTF
TGTGCCAGCAATCGGGACAACGCTAACTATGGCTACACCTTC
>.|TRBV11-2|TRBJ1-2|TRBD1
CASSSIRGRNYGYTF
TGTGCCAGCAGCTCCATCAGGGGGCGCAACTATGGCTACACCTTC
>.|TRBV19|TRBJ2-5|.
CASSTPSDNQETQYF
TGTGCCAGTAGTACGCCCTCGGACAATCAAGAGACCCAGTACTTC
>.|TRBV5-1|TRBJ1-1|TRBD1
CASTFGGQENTEAFF
TGCGCCAGCACCTTCGGAGGACAGGAAAACACTGAAGCTTTCTTT
>.|TRBV6-5|TRBJ2-5|.
CASSPVWGLQTQYF
TGTGCCAGCAGTCCGGTTTGGGGCCTGCAGACCCAGTACTTC
>.|TRBV6-1|TRBJ1-1|TRBD1
CASSVRQGTTEAFF
TGTGCCAGCAGTGTCCGACAGGGAACCACTGAAGCTTTCTTT
>.|TRBV6-5|TRBJ2-7|.
CASSYQEGAYEQYF
TGTGCCAGCAGTTACCAAGAGGGGGCCTACGAGCAGTACTTC
>.|TRBV5-6|TRBJ2-7|TRBD2
CASSLAGTPGGEQYF
TGTGCCAGCAGCTTGGCCGGGACCCCGGGGGGCGAGCAGTACTTC
>.|TRBV19|TRBJ2-7|.
CASSPRGWTYEQYF
TGTGCCAGTAGTCCGCGCGGGTGGACCTACGAGCAGTACTTC
>.|TRBV29-1|TRBJ2-7|.
CSVYVKLAYEQYF
TGCAGCGTCTACGTTAAGTTAGCCTACGAGCAGTACTTC
>.|TRBV27|TRBJ1-2|.
CASSLSAVYGYTF
TGTGCCAGCAGTTTATCGGCGGTCTATGGCTACACCTTC
>.|TRBV2|TRBJ1-1|TRBD1
CASSGAWGRGQLNTEAFF
TGTGCCAGCAGTGGAGCCTGGGGCAGGGGGCAATTGAACACTGAAGCTTTCTTT
>.|TRBV19|TRBJ1-3|TRBD1
CASSIRGQGPGNTIYF
TGTGCCAGTAGTATAAGGGGACAGGGCCCCGGAAACACCATATATTTT
>.|TRBV6-6|TRBJ1-5|.
CASSLTFDDINQPQHF
TGTGCCAGCAGTCTTACCTTTGACGACATCAATCAGCCCCAGCATTTT
>.|TRBV9|TRBJ2-2|.
CASSVVGQPTGELFF
TGTGCCAGCAGCGTAGTAGGACAGCCCACCGGGGAGCTGTTTTTT
>.|TRBV5-1|TRBJ1-2|.
CASSLGPENYGYTF
TGCGCCAGCAGCTTGGGACCGGAGAACTATGGCTACACCTTC
>.|TRBV30|TRBJ1-6|TRBD1
CAWSEGQLNSPLHF
TGTGCCTGGAGTGAGGGACAGCTTAATTCACCCCTCCACTTT
>.|TRBV29-1|TRBJ2-1|TRBD2
CSDSGGAYNEQFF
TGCAGCGACAGCGGGGGAGCCTACAATGAGCAGTTCTTC
>.|TRBV5-4|TRBJ2-7|TRBD1
CASSWDREVREQYF
TGTGCCAGCAGCTGGGACAGGGAGGTGCGCGAGCAGTACTTC
>.|TRBV9|TRBJ1-5|TRBD1
CASSAGQNSNQPQHF
TGTGCCAGCAGCGCGGGACAGAATAGCAATCAGCCCCAGCATTTT
>.|TRBV6-6|TRBJ1-5|.
CASSLTGEPQHF
TGTGCCAGCAGCCTGACCGGGGAACCCCAGCATTTT
>.|TRBV5-4|TRBJ2-7|TRBD1
CASSPDRASYEQYF
TGTGCCAGCAGCCCCGACAGGGCCTCCTACGAGCAGTACTTC
>.|TRBV7-8|TRBJ1-5|.
CASSLIWGGGGAQHF
TGTGCCAGCAGCTTAATTTGGGGGGGCGGAGGGGCCCAGCATTTT